A single sample is the source of the 21 T cell receptor beta chains below, sequenced in a study of T cell repertoires in cytomegalovirus infection. TCRdb fed the reads into MiXCR, producing one record per CDR3 protein. The repertoire holds hundreds of thousands of distinct CDR3 sequences, with 20% to 25% as singletons. The sequenced sample was CD8+ T cells from PBMCs. The receptors shown here come from a human donor in good health (CMV status not recorded). Some clones in this sample may be carry-over from other donors' samples.

The count of this clonotype is one. This chain connects TRBV6-8 to TRBJ2-5; weak D call: TRBD1 (5 bases). CDR1 is MNHGY, CDR2 SAAAGT, per germline. The CDR3 has 13 residues. V lost 2 bases to trimming and J lost 5 bases, with 9 bases between them. CDR3 in amino acids: CASSYDKGETQYF. CDR3 in DNA: TGTGCCAGCAGTTACGACAAGGGGGAGACCCAGTACTTC.

This clonotype was picked up many times. J is TRBJ2-1 and V is TRBV7-6; no clear D gene. V was shortened by 0 bases and J by 4 bases, with 19 bases between the two germline ends. The CDR3 length is 18 residues. In germline, CDR1 is SGHVS, CDR2 FNYEAQ. CDR3 sequence reads: CASSLARGGVHGYNEQFF. For the CDR3, the DNA is TGTGCCAGCAGCTTAGCCAGAGGTGGAGTACATGGGTACAATGAGCAGTTCTTC.

The rearrangement uses TRBV5-4 and TRBJ2-7; D not resolved. The CDR3 is made up of 14 amino acids. From germline, CDR1 is SGHNT and CDR2 YYREEE (reference sequence). V was clipped by 0 bases and J by 1 base, with 8 bases between them. The CDR3 sequence: CASSLESASYEQYF. The DNA of the CDR3 is TGTGCCAGCAGCTTGGAGTCAGCATCCTACGAGCAGTACTTC.

This chain links TRBV5-1 with TRBJ2-1, with 7 bases that match TRBD1. The CDR3 spans 15 residues. Germline assignment: CDR1 SGHRS and CDR2 YFSETQ. Trimming took 5 bases from V and 4 from J; bases not matched to a gene: 9. Here the CDR3 DNA reads TGCGCCAGCAGTCAACCCCGACAGGGATACAATGAGCAGTTCTTC. Protein sequence: CASSQPRQGYNEQFF.

This clonotype was counted at least ten times. The chain carries TRBV7-2 and TRBJ2-3, with a possible D match to TRBD2 (7 bases). CDR3 length: 16 residues. V was cut by 5 bases and J by 0 bases, with 15 bases left in between. Germline V gene data show CDR1 as SGHTA and CDR2 as FQGNSA. The CDR3 coding sequence is TGTGCCAGCAGCGCTAATCGGGGGGCCAGCACAGATACGCAGTATTTT. This gives the protein CASSANRGASTDTQYF. The complete variable domain, with remaining parts taken from reference TRBV7-2 and TRBJ2-3, reads GAGVSQSPSNKVTEKGKDVELRCDPISGHTALYWYRQSLGQGLEFLIYFQGNSAPDKSGLPSDRFSAERTGGSVSTLTIQRTQQEDSAVYLCASSANRGASTDTQYFGPGTRLTVL.

This clonotype has more than one count but fewer than ten. The chain uses TRBV5-1 and TRBJ2-7, with D possibly called TRBD1 or TRBD2 (6 bases each). The CDR3 extends over 16 amino acids. V was clipped by 2 bases and J by 0 bases, with 15 bases between them. Germline CDR1 SGHRS, CDR2 YFSETQ. This CDR3 is CASSLPLGGDSYEQYF. The CDR3 DNA sequence: TGCGCCAGCAGCTTACCTTTGGGGGGCGACTCCTACGAGCAGTACTTC.

In regard to this clonotype: With a much larger clone just one base away, this may be a read error. The chain is built from TRBV28 and TRBJ2-5; D call uncertain. The CDR3 contains 14 residues. Germline CDR1 MDHEN, CDR2 SYDVKM. The CDR3 spells CVSSLLLVQETQYF. The CDR3 DNA sequence: TGTGTCAGCAGTTTATTGTTAGTACAAGAGACCCAGTACTTC.

This clonotype appeared once. One base away lies a much larger clone, so this may be a sequencing read error. The rearrangement joins TRBV7-4 to TRBJ1-2, with no clear D. The CDR3 sequence is 16 residues long. Germline V CDR1 and CDR2: SGHVT, SQSDAQ. Written as DNA, the CDR3 is TGTACCAGCAGCTTAGTCACGGACGTACCGAACTATGGCTACACCTTC. Protein product: CTSSLVTDVPNYGYTF.

The chain recombines TRBV20-1 with TRBJ1-1, with TRBD1 matching 7 bases. The length of the CDR3 is 15 residues. CDR1 is DFQATT, CDR2 SNEGSKA, per germline (reference sequence). V was clipped by 2 bases and J by 1 base; unmatched bases: 7. The CDR3 sequence: CSARSYRGRNTEAFF. The CDR3 DNA is TGCAGTGCTAGATCCTACAGGGGACGGAACACTGAAGCTTTCTTT.

This clonotype was picked up a small number of times. This chain links TRBV11-2 with TRBJ2-5; 9 nucleotides agree with TRBD2. Germline assignment: CDR1 SGHAT and CDR2 FQNNGV. The CDR3 has 17 amino acids. V shed 5 bases and J 3 bases; nucleotides not matched to a gene: 13. CDR3 residues: CASSRRLAGAFEETQYF. The CDR3 DNA reads as TGTGCCAGCAGCCGGCGATTAGCGGGGGCCTTCGAAGAGACCCAGTACTTC. The entire variable domain, with the rest obtained from reference TRBV11-2 and TRBJ2-5, is as follows: EAGVAQSPRYKIIEKRQSVAFWCNPISGHATLYWYQQILGQGPKLLIQFQNNGVVDDSQLPKDRFSAERLKGVDSTLKIQPAKLEDSAVYLCASSRRLAGAFEETQYFGPGTRLLVL.

This clonotype was counted a few times. V gene TRBV29-1 combines with J gene TRBJ2-1; 9 positions agree with TRBD1. The CDR3 has 13 amino acids. V lost 4 bases to trimming and J lost 9 bases; unmatched junction nucleotides: 7. Germline V gene sequence: CDR1 SQVTM, CDR2 ANQGSEA. The CDR3: CSVVGQGHVEQFF. The CDR3 DNA sequence: TGCAGCGTTGTGGGACAGGGTCACGTTGAGCAGTTCTTC.

This clonotype was counted between two and nine times. The rearrangement uses TRBV28 and TRBJ1-1; D is unclear. The germline CDR1 and CDR2 sequences are MDHEN and SYDVKM. Trimming removed 2 bases at V and 3 bases at J, with 10 bases between. This CDR3 is built from 14 residues. The CDR3 protein is CASSLGYGDTEAFF. The CDR3 nucleotides read TGTGCCAGCAGTTTAGGGTATGGGGACACTGAAGCTTTCTTT.

This clonotype was observed a handful of times. The rearrangement joins TRBV7-6 to TRBJ1-2; D gene unclear. Trimming removed 1 base from V and 4 bases from J, with 22 bases in between. CDR3 length: 18 amino acids. CDR1 is SGHVS and CDR2 is FNYEAQ in the germline V gene. CDR3 amino acids: CASSLDTGSYKPVYGYTF. DNA for the CDR3: TGTGCCAGCAGCTTAGATACCGGGAGCTACAAACCCGTCTATGGCTACACCTTC.

V usage is TRBV27 and J usage is TRBJ2-1, with D perhaps TRBD1 or TRBD2 (5 bases each). The CDR3 extends over 14 amino acids. Germline assignment: CDR1 MNHEY and CDR2 SMNVEV (reference sequence). Between the trimmed V and J ends, which lost 6 bases and 5 bases, there was a span of 14 bases. CDR3 sequence: CASRLPGPNNEQFF. The CDR3 DNA follows: TGTGCCAGCAGGCTCCCGGGGCCAAACAATGAGCAGTTCTTC.

This clonotype was recorded a few times. The chain joins TRBV12-3 or TRBV12-4 to TRBJ2-4; TRBD2 matches at 7 bases. Trimming at V came to 6 bases and at J to 9 bases, leaving 8 bases not matched to a gene. The CDR3 has 13 residues. The DNA for the CDR3 is TGTGCCAGCAGCCCAGGACTAGGAGGCATTCAGTACTTC. Its protein is CASSPGLGGIQYF.

This clonotype was counted many times. In DNA form, the CDR3 reads TGTGCCAGCAGCTTAGCCGCACTAGCGGATTCCTACAATGAGCAGTTCTTC. Translation: CASSLAALADSYNEQFF. The V call is TRBV7-6, the J call TRBJ2-1; 8 nucleotides agree with TRBD2. Unmatched junction bases numbered 5, after V lost 0 bases and J lost 1 base. The CDR3 is 17 amino acids. Germline assignment: CDR1 SGHVS and CDR2 FNYEAQ.

The chain recombines TRBV15 with TRBJ1-2; 8 bases line up with TRBD1. Germline V gene sequence: CDR1 LNHNV, CDR2 YYDKDF (reference sequence). The junction had 6 bases not matched to a gene; V was cut back by 3 bases and J by 6 bases. The CDR3 loop spans 14 amino acids. The CDR3 protein is CATSSSGGLDGYTF. CDR3 nucleotides: TGTGCCACCAGCAGCTCAGGGGGCTTGGATGGCTACACCTTC.

The sample holds many counts of this clonotype. This chain's CDR3 is CASSHATSSYNEQFF. The CDR3 DNA reads TGTGCCAGCAGCCACGCGACTTCCTCCTACAATGAGCAGTTCTTC. The rearrangement joins TRBV7-2 to TRBJ2-1, with D hard to call. The CDR3 totals 15 residues. V lost 5 bases and J 0 bases, leaving 11 bases between the germline ends. The V gene's germline CDR1 is SGHTA and CDR2 FQGNSA.

The V and J genes are TRBV20-1 and TRBJ2-7; D gene uncertain. The CDR3 runs to 12 residues. V was trimmed by 3 bases and J by 3 bases, leaving 9 bases between them. CDR1 DFQATT and CDR2 SNEGSKA come from the germline V gene (reference sequence). The CDR3 nucleotides read TGCAGTGCTAGTAACAGTTACTACGAGCAGTACGTC. It codes for CSASNSYYEQYV.

A note on this clonotype: This sequence may be a read error, since a much larger clone differs from it by one base. The J gene is TRBJ1-5, the V gene TRBV7-8; 7 bases match TRBD1. CDR1 is SGHVS, CDR2 FQNEAQ, per germline. The CDR3 has 16 amino acids. V dropped 4 bases and J dropped 8; count of bases not matched to a gene: 14. CDR3 sequence reads: CASSSLRGQLSEPQHF. The CDR3 DNA reads as TGTGCCAGCAGCTCCCTACGGGGACAGCTCTCTGAGCCCCAGCATTTT. Supplemented by reference TRBV7-8 and TRBJ1-5, the full variable domain reads GAGVSQSPRYKVAKRGQDVALRCDPISGHVSLFWYQQALGQGPEFLTYFQNEAQLDKSGLPSDRFFAERPEGSVSTLKIQRTQQEDSAVYLCASSSLRGQLSEPQHFGDGTRLSIL.

In its sample, this clonotype was seen a few times. The chain has TRBV28 and TRBJ1-1; D ambiguous. With 5 bases removed from V and 6 bases from J, the gap between germline ends came to 19 bases. In germline, CDR1 is MDHEN, CDR2 SYDVKM. CDR3 length: 15 residues. The CDR3 loop is CASSPPQMAFPEAFF. The CDR3 nucleotides read TGTGCCAGCAGTCCACCCCAGATGGCGTTTCCTGAAGCTTTCTTT.